The rows below give T cell receptor beta chains drawn from one sample of a study of T cells in Graves' hyperthyroidism and ophthalmopathy. TCRdb reprocessed the multiplex PCR reads with MiXCR, giving one entry per CDR3 protein. Among approximately 410,000 distinct CDR3 sequences listed, roughly 13% were seen once. Specimen: blood. These receptors originate from a woman aged 18-29 years with Graves' hyperthyroidism. Each CDR3 is given with its conserved first and last residue. The D gene is left open where the match is weak. Only part of the rows carry a size: once, few, many, or a class if the clone is expanded.

>15|TRBJ1-2|once|TRBD1|TRBV6-1
TGTGCCAGCAGAGCCGGGACAGGGGCTCACTATGGCTACACCTTC
CASRAGTGAHYGYTF
>17|TRBJ1-1|many|TRBD1|TRBV27
TGTGCCAGCAGGCTGCTCATGACAGGGGGGATGAACACTGAAGCTTTCTTT
CASRLLMTGGMNTEAFF
>15|TRBJ2-7|many|-|TRBV7-9
TGTGCCAGCAGCTTCCTTGGGGTAGGGTCCGACGAGCAGTACTTC
CASSFLGVGSDEQYF
>15|TRBJ2-7|-|TRBD2|TRBV18
TGTGCCAGCTCACGACTAGCGGAGGGGTCCTCCGAGCAGTACTTC
CASSRLAEGSSEQYF
>15|TRBJ1-2|many|-|TRBV27
TGTGCCAGTGGACAAAGCCTTTCAACTAACTATGGCTACACCTTC
CASGQSLSTNYGYTF
>17|TRBJ1-2|many|TRBD1|TRBV28
TGTGCCAGCAGTCACAGACAGGGGGAGATTGTTAACTATGGCTACACCTTC
CASSHRQGEIVNYGYTF
>15|TRBJ2-7|many|TRBD2|TRBV28
TGTGCCAGCAGCCTCCCTAGCGGGGGTAGTTACGAGCAGTACTTC
CASSLPSGGSYEQYF
>15|TRBJ2-7|many|TRBD2|TRBV7-2
TGTGCCAGCAGCCGTTTAGCGGGAGACTCCTACGAGCAGTACTTC
CASSRLAGDSYEQYF
>14|TRBJ1-1|few|TRBD1|TRBV4-2
TGTGCCAGCAGCCAAGACAGGGGGCAGGTAGGAGCTTTCTTT
CASSQDRGQVGAFF
>11|TRBJ2-4|many|-|TRBV29-1
TGCAGCGTTGGGCGCTTTGGGGTTCAGTACTTC
CSVGRFGVQYF
>18|TRBJ1-5|-|-|TRBV7-8
TGTGCCAGCAGCTTAGGGCACTGGGGGCAGGATCTCAATCAGCCCCAGCATTTT
CASSLGHWGQDLNQPQHF
>15|TRBJ2-7|many|TRBD1|TRBV7-8
TGTGCCAGCAGCTTTTCGTCAGGGGGCACTTACGAGCAGTACTTC
CASSFSSGGTYEQYF
>14|TRBJ1-2|many|TRBD1|TRBV28
TGTGCCAGCAGTTTAACCCAGGGGGCGTCGAGCTACACCTTC
CASSLTQGASSYTF
>15|TRBJ2-3|many|-|TRBV27
TGTGCCAGCAGAGGGACTGACCCAGTGCCAGATACGCAGTATTTT
CASRGTDPVPDTQYF
>13|TRBJ2-3|many|-|TRBV24-1
TGTGCCACCAGTCCAGGGGGCACAGATACGCAGTATTTT
CATSPGGTDTQYF
>15|TRBJ2-7|few|-|TRBV27
TGTGCCAGCAGTTTCGAGGCGGGCCGGACCTACGAGCAGTACTTC
CASSFEAGRTYEQYF
>15|TRBJ2-1|few|TRBD2|TRBV27
TGTGCCAGCAGTTTAGTGGGAGGGCCCTACAATGAGCAGTTCTTC
CASSLVGGPYNEQFF
>15|TRBJ2-5|many|TRBD1|TRBV5-8
TGTGCCAGCAGGCACCGGGACAGGGTTGGGGAGACCCAGTACTTC
CASRHRDRVGETQYF
>14|TRBJ2-7|-|-|TRBV19
TGTGCCAGTACCCCCGGGGGAGGGGGTTACGAGCAGTACTTC
CASTPGGGGYEQYF
>16|TRBJ2-1|-|TRBD2|TRBV18
TGTGCCAGCTCACCGGTCGGACTAGCGGTGTACAATGGGCAGTTCTTC
CASSPVGLAVYNGQFF
>16|TRBJ2-3|few|-|TRBV3-1
TGTGCCAGCAGCCAAACCCCGGGACTCGGATCAGATACGCAGTATTTT
CASSQTPGLGSDTQYF
>14|TRBJ1-5|few|TRBD1|TRBV19
TGTGCCAGTAGTGGGGGGACAGCCAATCAGCCCCAGCATTTT
CASSGGTANQPQHF
>15|TRBJ2-7|many|-|TRBV30
TGTGCCTGGAGACTTGAGGACCATCCTTGGGGCGAGCAGTACTTC
CAWRLEDHPWGEQYF
>15|TRBJ1-1|few|TRBD1|TRBV11-1
TGTGCCAGCAGCTCCGGGACAGGGAGGAACACTGAAGCTTTCTTT
CASSSGTGRNTEAFF
>12|TRBJ1-1|-|-|TRBV12-5
TGTGCTAGTGGTTTGGTCTCCACTGAAGCTTTCTTT
CASGLVSTEAFF